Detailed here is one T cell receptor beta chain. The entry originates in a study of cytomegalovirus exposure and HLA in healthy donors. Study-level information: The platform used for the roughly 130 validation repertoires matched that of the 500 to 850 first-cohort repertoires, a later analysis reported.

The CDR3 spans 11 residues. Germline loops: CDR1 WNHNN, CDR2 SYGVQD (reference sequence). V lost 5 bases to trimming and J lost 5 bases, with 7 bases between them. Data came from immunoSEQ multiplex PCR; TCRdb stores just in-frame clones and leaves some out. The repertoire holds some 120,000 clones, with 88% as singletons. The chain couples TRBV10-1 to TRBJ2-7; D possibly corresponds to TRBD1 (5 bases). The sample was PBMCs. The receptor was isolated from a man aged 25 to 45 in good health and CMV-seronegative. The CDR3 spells CASSPGNEQYF. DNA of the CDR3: TGCGCCAGCAGTCCAGGGAACGAGCAGTACTTC.